This is a list of T cell receptor beta chains from one sample in a study of Ad26.COV2.S vaccination and SARS-CoV-2 variants. Profiling relied on immunoSEQ multiplex PCR, and the TCRdb table lists in-frame clones only, not all of them. Here the sample spans 360,000 or so clones, around 87% being singletons. The sample here was peripheral blood, taken in a trial of Ad26.COV2.S vaccine versus placebo. The receptors here all came from a person between 18 and 65 years old who received the Ad26.COV2.S COVID-19 vaccine or a placebo. Each CDR3 is given with its conserved first and last residue. A D gene is named only where the DNA matches it firmly. Expanded clones are given a class, and other clones once, few, many or no size at all.

D: TRBD1
V: TRBV3-1/TRBV3-2
size: NA
length: 13
J: TRBJ2-7
CDR3: CASSRDREHEQYF
DNA: TGTGCCAGCAGCAGGGACAGGGAACACGAGCAGTACTTC

D: NA
V: TRBV4-1
size: NA
length: 16
J: TRBJ2-7
CDR3: CASSQDRALSTYEQYF
DNA: TGCGCCAGCAGCCAAGATCGCGCCCTCAGTACCTACGAGCAGTACTTC

D: TRBD1
V: TRBV9
size: NA
length: 17
J: TRBJ1-6
CDR3: CASSSERDRDYNSPLHF
DNA: TGTGCCAGCAGCTCAGAGCGGGACAGGGACTATAATTCACCCCTCCACTTT

D: TRBD2
V: TRBV7-8
size: NA
length: 17
J: TRBJ2-7
CDR3: CASSLSGRVVAGYEQYF
DNA: TGTGCCAGCAGCTTGTCGGGGAGGGTGGTAGCGGGGTACGAGCAGTACTTC

D: NA
V: TRBV11-3
size: NA
length: 13
J: TRBJ2-3
CDR3: CASSLMFTDTQYF
DNA: TGTGCCAGCAGCTTAATGTTCACAGATACGCAGTATTTT

D: NA
V: TRBV7-6
size: NA
length: 14
J: TRBJ2-7
CDR3: CASSSSVSGHEQYF
DNA: TGTGCCAGCAGTTCCTCGGTGAGTGGTCACGAGCAGTACTTC

D: NA
V: TRBV11-2
size: NA
length: 13
J: TRBJ1-1
CDR3: CASSHTGYTEAFF
DNA: TGTGCCAGCAGCCATACAGGGTACACTGAAGCTTTCTTT

D: NA
V: TRBV19
size: NA
length: 16
J: TRBJ1-2
CDR3: CASSLLEQGNSGRYTF
DNA: TGTGCCAGTAGTCTGCTGGAACAGGGTAATTCCGGGCGCTACACCTTC

D: TRBD1
V: TRBV19
size: NA
length: 17
J: TRBJ1-6
CDR3: CASSIPGQATLWPPLHF
DNA: TGTGCCAGTAGTATTCCGGGACAGGCCACCCTATGGCCACCCCTCCACTTT

D: NA
V: TRBV14
size: NA
length: 12
J: TRBJ2-1
CDR3: CASSGGFNEQFF
DNA: TGTGCCAGCAGCGGTGGTTTCAATGAGCAGTTCTTC

D: TRBD1
V: TRBV7-9
size: NA
length: 13
J: TRBJ1-2
CDR3: CASSLGLQGSCTF
DNA: TGTGCCAGCAGCTTAGGACTACAGGGGAGTTGCACCTTC

D: NA
V: TRBV5-1
size: once
length: 15
J: TRBJ2-5
CDR3: CASSLGAGLQETQYF
DNA: TGCGCCAGCAGCTTGGGAGCGGGTTTACAAGAGACCCAGTACTTC

D: NA
V: TRBV19
size: NA
length: 15
J: TRBJ2-3
CDR3: CASRTGVQSTDTQYF
DNA: TGTGCCAGTAGGACAGGCGTACAGAGCACAGATACGCAGTATTTT

D: NA
V: TRBV29-1
size: NA
length: 12
J: TRBJ1-5
CDR3: CSVGQSNQPQHF
DNA: TGCAGCGTCGGGCAGAGCAATCAGCCCCAGCATTTT

D: TRBD2
V: TRBV7-9
size: NA
length: 15
J: TRBJ2-3
CDR3: CASSLQRGDADTQYF
DNA: TGTGCCAGCAGCTTACAGCGGGGGGACGCAGATACGCAGTATTTT

D: NA
V: TRBV25-1
size: NA
length: 14
J: TRBJ2-5
CDR3: CASIGTRFGETQYF
DNA: TGTGCCAGCATTGGGACAAGATTTGGGGAGACCCAGTACTTC

D: NA
V: TRBV7-3
size: NA
length: 13
J: TRBJ1-1
CDR3: CASSLTGVTEAFF
DNA: TGTGCCAGCAGCTTAACAGGGGTAACTGAAGCTTTCTTT

D: NA
V: TRBV11-3
size: NA
length: 13
J: TRBJ1-2
CDR3: CASSNDNYYGYTF
DNA: TGTGCCAGCAGCAACGACAATTACTATGGCTACACCTTC

D: NA
V: TRBV4-2
size: NA
length: 22
J: TRBJ2-2
CDR3: CASSQDPRVWGDLGTNTGELFF
DNA: TGTGCCAGCAGCCAAGATCCCCGGGTTTGGGGGGACCTTGGCACGAACACCGGGGAGCTGTTTTTT

D: NA
V: TRBV7-9
size: NA
length: 15
J: TRBJ1-4
CDR3: CASSPSGGPGEKLFF
DNA: TGTGCCAGCAGCCCTTCCGGGGGCCCGGGCGAAAAACTGTTTTTT

D: NA
V: TRBV3-1/TRBV3-2
size: NA
length: 12
J: TRBJ2-7
CDR3: CASSQTFYEQYF
DNA: TGTGCCAGCAGCCAAACTTTCTACGAGCAGTACTTC

D: TRBD1
V: TRBV3-1/TRBV3-2
size: NA
length: 15
J: TRBJ1-5
CDR3: CASSLQGSGNQPQHF
DNA: TGTGCCAGCAGCCTACAGGGGAGTGGCAATCAGCCCCAGCATTTT

D: NA
V: TRBV27
size: NA
length: 17
J: TRBJ2-7
CDR3: CASSPQSVEGVSYEQYF
DNA: TGTGCCAGCAGTCCGCAATCGGTTGAGGGGGTCTCCTACGAGCAGTACTTC

D: NA
V: TRBV10-3
size: NA
length: 11
J: TRBJ2-1
CDR3: CANLVGGEQFF
DNA: TGTGCCAACCTAGTAGGAGGTGAGCAGTTCTTC

D: TRBD1
V: TRBV6-2/TRBV6-3
size: NA
length: 14
J: TRBJ2-3
CDR3: CASSLGTGADTQYF
DNA: TGTGCCAGCAGCCTAGGCACAGGGGCAGATACGCAGTATTTT

D: NA
V: TRBV18
size: NA
length: 11
J: TRBJ1-3
CDR3: CASSPGNTIYF
DNA: TGTGCCAGCTCACCTGGAAACACCATATATTTT

D: TRBD2
V: TRBV28
size: NA
length: 18
J: TRBJ2-3
CDR3: CASSLSSGGAGGPDTQYF
DNA: TGTGCCAGCAGTTTATCTAGCGGGGGGGCGGGCGGCCCAGATACGCAGTATTTT

D: TRBD2
V: TRBV5-1
size: NA
length: 17
J: TRBJ2-1
CDR3: CASSLGGTTSGGNEQFF
DNA: TGCGCCAGCAGCTTAGGAGGGACGACTAGCGGGGGCAATGAGCAGTTCTTC

D: NA
V: TRBV19
size: NA
length: 12
J: TRBJ1-2
CDR3: CASSGGALGYTF
DNA: TGTGCCAGTAGCGGAGGGGCGTTGGGCTACACCTTC

D: TRBD2
V: TRBV19
size: few
length: 17
J: TRBJ2-2
CDR3: CASSTRALAGGTGELFF
DNA: TGTGCCAGTAGTACCCGAGCACTAGCGGGGGGTACCGGGGAGCTGTTTTTT

D: NA
V: TRBV6-5
size: NA
length: 14
J: TRBJ2-7
CDR3: CASTSQGIPYEQYF
DNA: TGTGCCAGCACCTCACAAGGGATTCCCTACGAGCAGTACTTC

D: NA
V: TRBV30
size: NA
length: 16
J: TRBJ2-3
CDR3: CAWSVSSGAPINTQYF
DNA: TGTGCCTGGAGTGTAAGCTCAGGGGCTCCGATAAATACGCAGTATTTT

D: TRBD1
V: TRBV3-1/TRBV3-2
size: NA
length: 14
J: TRBJ1-6
CDR3: CASSQDRDSLSLHF
DNA: TGTGCCAGCAGCCAAGACCGGGACAGTCTATCCCTCCACTTT

D: NA
V: TRBV10-3
size: NA
length: 9
J: TRBJ2-1
CDR3: CAVGFEQFF
DNA: TGTGCCGTAGGTTTTGAGCAGTTCTTC

D: NA
V: TRBV4-1
size: NA
length: 17
J: TRBJ1-1
CDR3: CASSLWTGTGMNTEAFF
DNA: TGCGCCAGCAGCCTTTGGACGGGAACAGGGATGAACACTGAAGCTTTCTTT

D: NA
V: TRBV6-5
size: few
length: 16
J: TRBJ2-1
CDR3: CASSYTRLVSYNEQFF
DNA: TGTGCCAGCAGTTACACAAGACTAGTTTCCTACAATGAGCAGTTCTTC

D: NA
V: TRBV27
size: NA
length: 14
J: TRBJ2-2
CDR3: CASSPGGYTGELFF
DNA: TGTGCCAGCAGTCCCGGAGGTTACACCGGGGAGCTGTTTTTT

D: NA
V: TRBV5-5
size: NA
length: 15
J: TRBJ2-1
CDR3: CASSLPPGESDEQFF
DNA: TGTGCCAGCAGCTTGCCCCCAGGGGAGAGTGATGAGCAGTTCTTC

D: NA
V: TRBV7-9
size: NA
length: 14
J: TRBJ1-5
CDR3: CASSDPGGAQPQHF
DNA: TGTGCCAGCAGCGACCCTGGAGGGGCCCAGCCCCAGCATTTT

D: NA
V: TRBV11-2
size: NA
length: 17
J: TRBJ2-1
CDR3: CASSAHSGSSSYNEQFF
DNA: TGTGCCAGCAGCGCCCACAGCGGGTCGAGCTCCTACAATGAGCAGTTCTTC

D: TRBD1
V: TRBV19
size: NA
length: 16
J: TRBJ2-2
CDR3: CASSIAAGGLPGELFF
DNA: TGTGCCAGTAGTATAGCGGCAGGGGGCCTTCCCGGGGAGCTGTTTTTT

D: NA
V: TRBV27
size: NA
length: 14
J: TRBJ1-1
CDR3: CASSLGGTNTEAFF
DNA: TGTGCCAGCAGTTTGGGGGGCACGAACACTGAAGCTTTCTTT

D: NA
V: TRBV18
size: few
length: 15
J: TRBJ1-1
CDR3: CASSPPGFMNTEAFF
DNA: TGTGCCAGCTCACCACCGGGGTTTATGAACACTGAAGCTTTCTTT

D: NA
V: TRBV7-9
size: NA
length: 16
J: TRBJ1-6
CDR3: CASSLAPDSYNSPLHF
DNA: TGTGCCAGCAGCTTAGCGCCAGATTCCTATAATTCACCCCTCCACTTT

D: NA
V: TRBV4-3
size: NA
length: 15
J: TRBJ1-1
CDR3: CASSQDPRGPTEAFF
DNA: TGCGCCAGCAGCCAAGATCCACGAGGGCCGACTGAAGCTTTCTTT

D: NA
V: TRBV18
size: NA
length: 12
J: TRBJ1-1
CDR3: CASSPGLAEAFF
DNA: TGTGCCAGCTCACCGGGTTTGGCTGAAGCTTTCTTT

D: NA
V: TRBV5-1
size: NA
length: 13
J: TRBJ2-2
CDR3: CASSYDSVGELFF
DNA: TGCGCCAGCAGCTATGACAGCGTCGGGGAGCTGTTTTTT

D: NA
V: TRBV3-1/TRBV3-2
size: NA
length: 14
J: TRBJ1-2
CDR3: CASSHLQGLDGYTF
DNA: TGTGCCAGCAGCCATCTACAGGGCCTCGATGGCTACACCTTC

D: TRBD1
V: TRBV30
size: NA
length: 14
J: TRBJ2-5
CDR3: CAWSVGTGAETQYF
DNA: TGTGCCTGGAGTGTGGGGACAGGGGCAGAGACCCAGTACTTC

D: TRBD1
V: TRBV3-1/TRBV3-2
size: NA
length: 16
J: TRBJ2-3
CDR3: CASSPDEGAGRDTQYF
DNA: TGTGCCAGCAGCCCGGATGAGGGGGCTGGGAGAGATACGCAGTATTTT

D: TRBD1
V: TRBV7-9
size: few
length: 13
J: TRBJ1-2
CDR3: CASSFGTVDGYTF
DNA: TGTGCCAGCAGCTTCGGGACAGTAGATGGCTACACCTTC

D: TRBD1
V: TRBV5-1
size: NA
length: 14
J: TRBJ2-7
CDR3: CASSLGQGVNEQYF
DNA: TGCGCCAGCAGCTTGGGACAGGGGGTGAACGAGCAGTACTTC

D: NA
V: TRBV5-8
size: NA
length: 17
J: TRBJ1-4
CDR3: CASSTSRGMATNEKLFF
DNA: TGTGCCAGCAGCACTTCCAGGGGAATGGCAACTAATGAAAAACTGTTTTTT